The rows below give T cell receptor beta chains drawn from one sample of a study of OX40 agonist ivuxolimab in advanced cancers. Produced via immunoSEQ multiplex PCR; TCRdb's table is partial and in-frame only. The table records about 74,000 clones, around 87% of them present only once. The material was CD4+ or CD8+ T cells sorted from blood, obtained in a trial of the OX40 agonist ivuxolimab. These receptors were obtained from an adult with an advanced solid tumor such as melanoma, head and neck, liver or kidney cancer. Both conserved end residues are trimmed from each CDR3.

v_call,cdr3_aa
TRBV28,ATSKSGARANEKLF
TRBV19,ASTGQRNTEAF
TRBV11-2,ASSQVRSSGQF
TRBV7-7,ASSDRWTSSYNEQF
TRBV7-6,ASSLVLQAGELF
TRBV19,ASSIGAPTDTQY
TRBV5-1,ASSKDGYGYT
TRBV2,ASSPTSASYNEQF
TRBV10-3,ASSAVGGTDTQY
TRBV5-4,ASSLDFSREQY
TRBV4-1,ASSQAGGQETQY
TRBV28,ASPGQGIPTEAF
TRBV6-5,ASSGQGGRNEKLF
TRBV5-1,ASQGIGSSSSYNEQF
TRBV7-2,ASSLSASGTREQY
TRBV29-1,SVEKRGTNYGYT
TRBV6-6,ASSRQINYEQY
TRBV19,ASSNSVGQANTGELF
TRBV10-3,AIGGQADGEKLF
TRBV5-6,ASSVRTAAPYNEQF
TRBV7-9,ASSFGTGGGEKLF
TRBV29-1,SVATGTGGEEQY
TRBV14,ASSQWTVTEAF
TRBV12-5,ASGLVLPGGVRTEAF
TRBV7-9,ASSKEGQGRTEAF
TRBV28,ASSLRGAVSYEQY
TRBV14,ASSQIGQGAVETQY
TRBV7-2,ASSSERYTGELF
TRBV7-7,ASSQDWSSYNEQF
TRBV11-3,ASSHRTGEYNEQF
TRBV7-8,ASSLSTGAGQPQH
TRBV7-6,ASSRIPDSPEQY
TRBV7-8,ASSSRGVGGSYNEQF
TRBV29-1,SVEDRTEKLF
TRBV29-1,SVVDRTSSYEQY
TRBV5-5,ASSWQGGGAYNEQF
TRBV6-5,ASRRRTASNQPQH
TRBV28,ASSWVFGLAGAPNTGELF
TRBV5-6,ASSKFKGQFNEQF
TRBV19,ASSITGYGYT
TRBV18,ASSQQGAREQY
TRBV2,ASRTSLEQY
TRBV4-1,ASSQGAQTPKDGYT
TRBV7-2,ASSSSSGRTGNTIY
TRBV29-1,SVEGVGGHTDTQY
TRBV27,ASFEANYGYT
TRBV7-3,ASSLTRGTDTQY
TRBV19,ASRQGIWSDGYT
TRBV4-1,ASSHGQGAVLREKLF
TRBV18,ASSLGQETYEQY
TRBV30,AQGDSSNTEAF
TRBV5-4,ASSLDWGGVSYNEQF
TRBV6-5,ASSSDRVQPQH
TRBV7-9,ASSGTSGRKIREQY